The clone carrying this T cell receptor (beta chain) occurred many times. Antigen: not known. Those with hyperthyroidism were 18 to 65 years old, newly diagnosed, and ill for under 2 months. This CDR3 contains 15 residues. With 8 bases removed from V and 0 bases from J, the gap between germline ends came to 14 bases. Germline CDR1 and CDR2: ENHRY and SYGVKD. The data belong to a study of T cells in Graves' hyperthyroidism and ophthalmopathy. Findings and caveats of the study: Among clonotypes expanded in thyroid above 0.001, most were also found in blood. Ophthalmopathy was identified by the model a median roughly 6.5 months ahead of onset.

Amplified regions were TCR beta CDR3 sequences from RNA transcripts. Researchers ran a first-round RT-PCR on the TCR CDR3 using the HTBI primer set. From the multiplex PCR reads, TCRdb called clonotypes with MiXCR, one entry per CDR3 protein. The sample includes some 800,000 distinct CDR3 sequences, 38% seen only once; the top ten take about 9%. J is TRBJ1-5 and V is TRBV10-3, with D possibly being TRBD1 (5 bases). The sequence was collected from a man aged 18 to 35 with Graves' hyperthyroidism. Material for sequencing was blood. CDR3 protein: CAIGGGGDSNQPQHF. The CDR3 DNA sequence: TGTGCCATCGGGGGGGGAGGGGATAGCAATCAGCCCCAGCATTTT.